These 24 T cell receptor beta chains were sequenced from one sample in a study of blood T cell repertoires in COVID-19. Only in-frame clones appear in the TCRdb table, and some are missing; sequencing was by immunoSEQ multiplex PCR. The sample has about 110,000 clones; 60% to 80% are singletons. Sequenced: peripheral blood. The receptors originated from a woman of 80 years or more with active or convalescent COVID-19.

In this sample, this clone turned up a few times. This chain joins TRBV4-1 and TRBJ1-1; D is unclear. CDR1 MGHRA and CDR2 YSYEKL come from the germline V gene. V was clipped by 1 base and J by 11 bases, with 14 bases between them. The length of the CDR3 is 13 residues. CDR3: CASSQVGPGRAFF. The DNA of the CDR3 is TGCGCCAGCAGCCAAGTAGGACCCGGGAGGGCTTTCTTT.

The J gene is TRBJ2-5, the V gene TRBV7-6; perhaps TRBD2 as D (5 bases). The CDR3 consists of 17 residues. Germline V gene sequence: CDR1 SGHVS, CDR2 FNYEAQ. Trimming took off 3 bases at V and 2 bases at J, with 19 bases between the two ends. The CDR3 nucleotides read TGTGCCAGCAGCTTGGGTACCCTACTAGGACCTCAAGAGACCCAGTACTTC. Its translation is CASSLGTLLGPQETQYF.

This clone was detected once. V usage is TRBV2 and J usage is TRBJ2-5; 10 bases are shared with TRBD1. The germline V gene has CDR1 SNHLY and CDR2 FYNNEI. This CDR3 comprises 16 residues. J gave up 4 bases and V 5 bases, and 10 bases lay outside the gene matches. This CDR3 is CASSTTGTGVRETQYF. The CDR3 region has the DNA TGTGCCAGCAGTACCACCGGGACAGGGGTGAGAGAGACCCAGTACTTC. The full variable domain, rest sourced from reference TRBV2 and TRBJ2-5, is EPEVTQTPSHQVTQMGQEVILRCVPISNHLYFYWYRQILGQKVEFLVSFYNNEISEKSEIFDDQFSVERPDGSNFTLKIRSTKLEDSAMYFCASSTTGTGVRETQYFGPGTRLLVL.

The CDR3 DNA is TGTGCCAGCAGCTTGGGCGGGACTAGTAACACAGATACGCAGTATTTT. As protein: CASSLGGTSNTDTQYF. This chain joins TRBV5-4 and TRBJ2-3; 8 nucleotides line up with TRBD2. Germline assignment: CDR1 SGHNT and CDR2 YYREEE (reference sequence). V shed 0 bases, J shed 2 bases, and the junction held 5 bases outside the gene matches. This CDR3 comprises 16 residues.

There are a few counts of this clone. V is TRBV11-3 and J is TRBJ1-1; D is possibly TRBD1 (6 bases). The CDR3 consists of 14 residues. V lost 3 bases to trimming and J lost 4 bases, with 12 bases between them. CDR1 is SGHNT and CDR2 is YENEEA in the germline V gene. CDR3 DNA sequence: TGTGCCAGCAGCTTCAGGGGCGAGGGCACTGAAGCTTTCTTT. This sequence encodes CASSFRGEGTEAFF.

The gene calls are TRBV6-2 or TRBV6-3 and TRBJ2-5, with 7 bases identical to TRBD2. This CDR3 comprises 18 residues. Germline V CDR1 and CDR2: MNHEY, SVGEGT. The J segment lost 5 bases and the V segment lost 5 bases, leaving 20 bases of the junction unmatched. CDR3 nucleotides: TGTGCCAGCAGTCATCATTTGGGGGGAGGGCCAGCGAAGGAGACCCAGTACTTC. Translation: CASSHHLGGGPAKETQYF.

This sequence joins TRBV2 and TRBJ1-2; D is undetermined. From germline, CDR1 is SNHLY and CDR2 FYNNEI. This CDR3 is built from 13 residues. V lost 2 bases, J lost 8 bases, and 12 bases lay in between. CDR3 protein: CASSESGIRGYTF. CDR3 nucleotide sequence: TGTGCCAGCAGTGAATCCGGGATTCGGGGCTACACCTTC.

The chain links TRBV5-1 to TRBJ2-1; TRBD2 agrees at 7 bases. The CDR3 covers 16 residues. The V and J ends lost 0 bases and 0 bases, in that order; junction bases with no gene match: 3. Germline CDR1 reads SGHRS; CDR2 reads YFSETQ. The CDR3 sequence: CASSLVAGASYNEQFF. The CDR3 bases are TGCGCCAGCAGCTTGGTGGCGGGAGCCTCCTACAATGAGCAGTTCTTC. The complete variable domain, with remaining parts taken from reference TRBV5-1 and TRBJ2-1, reads KAGVTQTPRYLIKTRGQQVTLSCSPISGHRSVSWYQQTPGQGLQFLFEYFSETQRNKGNFPGRFSGRQFSNSRSEMNVSTLELGDSALYLCASSLVAGASYNEQFFGPGTRLTVL.

The V and J genes are TRBV18 and TRBJ2-5, with TRBD1 as a possible D gene (6 bases). Germline loops: CDR1 KGHSH, CDR2 LQKENI. The V gene lost 6 bases and the J gene lost 2 bases, with 10 bases spanning the gap. This CDR3 comprises 13 residues. CDR3 in amino acids: CASSMDRQETQYF. The CDR3 coding sequence is TGTGCCAGCTCCATGGACAGACAAGAGACCCAGTACTTC.

This sequence joins TRBV20-1 and TRBJ2-7; D might be TRBD2 (5 bases). The CDR3 contains 12 residues. The ends were cut back, 3 bases at V and 4 bases at J, with 10 bases in the middle. Germline loops: CDR1 DFQATT, CDR2 SNEGSKA (reference sequence). CDR3 loop: CSASVGDYEQYF. CDR3 nucleotide sequence: TGCAGTGCTAGTGTCGGGGATTACGAGCAGTACTTC.

The V call is TRBV2, the J call TRBJ1-2, with 9 bases fitting TRBD1. Per germline, CDR1 SNHLY and CDR2 FYNNEI. The CDR3 is 15 residues long. Unmatched junction bases numbered 7, after V lost 5 bases and J lost 3 bases. In DNA, the CDR3 is TGTGCCAGCAGTAAGGGACAGGGCGGTGACTATGGCTACACCTTC. It encodes CASSKGQGGDYGYTF.

As concerns this clone: The junction departs from the called germline gene at one end, perhaps through a read error. The rearrangement uses TRBV18 and TRBJ1-4; D is unresolved. This CDR3 region has 14 residues. Germline values: CDR1 KGHSH, CDR2 LQKENI. CDR3 region: CASSPLATNEKLFF. The CDR3 DNA follows: TGTGCCAGCTCCCCACTAGCAACTAATGAAAAACTGTTTTTT.

The sample holds a few counts of this clone. The gene calls are TRBV4-1 and TRBJ1-3; maybe TRBD1 (5 bases). Looked up from germline, CDR1 is MGHRA and CDR2 is YSYEKL. The CDR3 sequence is 16 residues long. V was cut by 4 bases and J by 1 base, with 14 bases left in between. As DNA, the CDR3 is TGCGCCAGCAGCCGACCAGGACAAGAGTCTGGAAACACCATATATTTT. This encodes CASSRPGQESGNTIYF.

The chain couples TRBV7-2 to TRBJ2-1; tentative D call: TRBD2 (5 bases). Germline V gene lookup returns CDR1 SGHTA and CDR2 FQGNSA. The ends were cut back, 5 bases at V and 7 bases at J, with 21 bases in the middle. CDR3 length: 16 amino acids. This CDR3 is CASSRSRLAGGNEQFF. The CDR3 DNA reads TGTGCCAGCAGCCGTAGTCGCCTAGCAGGTGGGAATGAGCAGTTCTTC.

V gene TRBV4-1 combines with J gene TRBJ1-2, with 7 bases fitting TRBD1. The junction had 15 bases not matched to a gene; V was cut back by 1 base and J by 7 bases. Germline loops: CDR1 MGHRA, CDR2 YSYEKL. The CDR3 is made up of 17 amino acids. The CDR3 region has the DNA TGCGCCAGCAGCCAAGTTTTCATAAACAGGGGTTCCTCTGGCTACACCTTC. It specifies CASSQVFINRGSSGYTF.

V usage is TRBV9 and J usage is TRBJ1-1; 9 bases map to TRBD1. The V and J ends lost 4 bases and 5 bases, in that order; junction bases with no gene match: 12. Germline V gene data show CDR1 as SGDLS and CDR2 as YYNGEE. The CDR3 spans 16 residues. CDR3 amino acids: CASSSGLGTGYTEAFF. The CDR3 DNA reads TGTGCCAGCAGCTCAGGACTCGGGACAGGGTATACTGAAGCTTTCTTT. Looking up the rest from reference TRBV9 and TRBJ1-1 gives the full variable domain: DSGVTQTPKHLITATGQRVTLRCSPRSGDLSVYWYQQSLDQGLQFLIQYYNGEERAKGNILERFSAQQFPDLHSELNLSSLELGDSALYFCASSSGLGTGYTEAFFGQGTRLTVV.

CDR3 in amino acids: CARSSPTGQVCDQPQHF. The CDR3 DNA reads TGTGCCAGAAGCTCGCCGACAGGACAGGTCTGCGATCAGCCCCAGCATTTT. The chain has TRBV5-3 and TRBJ1-5, with TRBD1 matching over 7 bases. TRBV5-3 is an ORF, and what it does is uncertain. The V segment lost 3 bases and the J segment 5 bases; nucleotides outside the gene matches: 14. The CDR3 contains 17 residues.

This chain's CDR3 is CASSLGTSTYNEQFF. In nucleotides, the CDR3 is TGTGCCAGCAGCCTCGGGACTAGTACCTACAATGAGCAGTTCTTC. The rearrangement uses TRBV7-2 and TRBJ2-1; 8 bases align to TRBD2. The length of the CDR3 is 15 residues. CDR1 and CDR2 from the germline V gene are SGHTA and FQGNSA. V shed 5 bases, J shed 2 bases, and the junction held 5 bases outside the gene matches.

As concerns this clone: The identical CDR3 is also encoded by other nucleotide sequences in the sample. The chain has TRBV18 and TRBJ1-5; weak D call: TRBD1 (5 bases). The V end was cut by 3 bases, the J end by 0 bases, with 6 bases between. CDR1 is KGHSH, CDR2 LQKENI, per germline. The CDR3 contains 14 residues. The CDR3 bases are TGTGCCAGCTCACCTCAGGGTAGCAATCAGCCCCAGCATTTT. Its translation is CASSPQGSNQPQHF.

The V call is TRBV5-1, the J call TRBJ2-1; 7 bases fit TRBD2. Germline lookup yields CDR1 SGHRS and CDR2 YFSETQ. The CDR3 totals 16 residues. J lost 8 bases, V lost 1 base, and 12 bases had no gene match. DNA for the CDR3: TGCGCCAGCAGCTTGAACCCTAGCGGCCCTATAGATGAGCAGTTCTTC. As protein: CASSLNPSGPIDEQFF.

The chain employs TRBV5-1 and TRBJ1-4, with D tentatively TRBD1 (6 bases). Trimming cost V 2 bases and J 6 bases, with 17 bases left between them. Germline V gene data show CDR1 as SGHRS and CDR2 as YFSETQ. This CDR3 spans 16 amino acids. Here the CDR3 DNA reads TGCGCCAGCAGCTTCGGCCGGGGGGCCGTTGATGAAAAACTGTTTTTT. Translated: CASSFGRGAVDEKLFF.

This clone turned up a few times. V gene TRBV5-1 combines with J gene TRBJ1-4; D ambiguous. V lost 0 bases to trimming and J lost 0 bases, with 3 bases between them. The V gene's germline CDR1 is SGHRS and CDR2 YFSETQ. The CDR3 runs 14 residues. This chain's CDR3 is CASSLVSTNEKLFF. The CDR3 DNA is TGCGCCAGCAGCTTGGTCTCAACTAATGAAAAACTGTTTTTT.

The chain employs TRBV7-2 and TRBJ1-1, with 7 bases identical to TRBD1. Germline CDR1 is SGHTA and CDR2 is FQGNSA. The CDR3 consists of 14 residues. The J segment lost 3 bases and the V segment lost 7 bases, leaving 8 bases of the junction unmatched. The CDR3 loop is CASTRQGSDTEAFF. The CDR3 bases are TGTGCCAGCACCCGACAGGGATCGGACACTGAAGCTTTCTTT.

The chain links TRBV4-2 to TRBJ2-3, with 7 bases identical to TRBD2. After removal of 4 bases from V and 4 bases from J, the junction contained 8 bases not matched to a gene. CDR3 length equals 15 residues. Looked up from germline, CDR1 is LGHNA and CDR2 is YNFKEQ. The CDR3 nucleotides read TGTGCCAGCAGCCCCGCCTTGCTAGCGGCAGATACGCAGTATTTT. As protein: CASSPALLAADTQYF.